These T cell receptor beta chains were read from a single sample in a study of blood T cell repertoires in COVID-19. Sequenced by immunoSEQ multiplex PCR; TCRdb stores in-frame clones only, minus some. Among roughly 30,000 clones listed, around 89% were seen once. Source material: peripheral blood. These receptors were taken from a human donor in a cohort sampled during active COVID-19. The CDR3 runs from the conserved cysteine through the conserved F or W.

J	V	CDR3
TRBJ1-4	TRBV27	CASSLPNEKLFF
TRBJ2-1	TRBV25-1	CASSHQRTSGGAHEQFF
TRBJ2-1	TRBV6-2/TRBV6-3	CASSPPGGGKTYNEQFF
TRBJ1-6	TRBV6-5	CASRQGSSPLHF
TRBJ1-4	TRBV3-1/TRBV3-2	CASSQGDREAEKLFF
TRBJ2-1	TRBV7-6	CASSSGTSGGNEQFF
TRBJ1-3	TRBV7-3	CASSINGDITGNTIYF
TRBJ1-2	TRBV29-1	CSDTENGGYTF
TRBJ1-4	TRBV11-2	CASSSREINEKLFF
TRBJ2-6	TRBV2	CASSRSLDNVLTF
TRBJ1-2	TRBV18	CASSPRGKTPGGYTF
TRBJ2-3	TRBV27	CASSQTSGGADTQYF
TRBJ2-3	TRBV6-2/TRBV6-3	CASSWGGLVGRSTDTQYF
TRBJ2-1	TRBV29-1	CSVVVRSSYNEQFF
TRBJ2-7	TRBV5-6	CASTIGGGRYEQYF
TRBJ2-3	TRBV27	CASSFGIGLGALKGDTQYF
TRBJ2-1	TRBV3-1/TRBV3-2	CASSQEPGTRKPNEQFF
TRBJ2-5	TRBV3-1/TRBV3-2	CASSQEGHGGANF
TRBJ2-1	TRBV2	CASSEGQNEQFF
TRBJ2-1	TRBV3-1/TRBV3-2	CASSQELAGGYEQFF
TRBJ1-1	TRBV27	CASNDRYPGSTEAFF
TRBJ1-2	TRBV14	CASSQPSTGLYGYTF
TRBJ1-5	TRBV4-1	CASSQTTPQGSQPQHF
TRBJ2-3	TRBV9	CASSVLAGGREDTQYF
TRBJ1-1	TRBV24-1	CATRGGANTEAFF
TRBJ2-7	TRBV6-5	CAITGTGDHEQYF
TRBJ2-2	TRBV4-2	CASSQEIGGVGELFF
TRBJ2-7	TRBV18	CASSPPRPGSYEQYF
TRBJ1-2	TRBV12-3/TRBV12-4	CASSSRGGYAF
TRBJ2-5	TRBV19	CASSIRTGDETQYF
TRBJ2-7	TRBV3-1/TRBV3-2	CASSVGTGSYEQYF
TRBJ1-2	TRBV6-4	CASSDRPGGPYGYTF
TRBJ1-1	TRBV29-1	CSGIDSSPLNTEAFF